This T cell receptor (beta chain) was identified during a study of cytomegalovirus exposure and HLA in healthy donors. There are 13 residues in the CDR3. V lost 2 bases and J 3 bases, leaving 6 bases between the germline ends. CDR1 is SGHTA, CDR2 FQGNSA, per germline. For this clone: The antigen remains undetermined.

General study points: The classifier, whose performance was assessed in both the original and validation cohorts, reportedly diagnosed cytomegalovirus status with high specificity and sensitivity. TCR beta chains associated with HLA were, in a later analysis, more clonally expanded than equally common others. Per published accounts, TCR beta sequences correctly predicted the HLA-A and HLA-B alleles of most subjects.

Primers: 60 Vbeta forward and 13 Jbeta reverse. The assay was immunoSEQ multiplex PCR, and TCRdb's table has in-frame clones only and misses some. Found here are roughly 100,000 clones, less than 85% of them singletons; the top ten hold 7.5% to 9%. The TCR comes from a middle-aged man in good health and CMV-seropositive. The sequencing input was PBMCs. The rearrangement joins TRBV7-2 to TRBJ2-3, with a tentative D call TRBD1 (5 bases). The DNA of the CDR3 is TGTGCCAGCAGCTTACAGGGAACAGATACGCAGTATTTT. Translating it yields CASSLQGTDTQYF.